This T cell receptor (beta chain) was recovered during a study of blood T cells in healthy people across ages. Across the whole study: In model experiments, template switching was able to capture about one barcoded beta molecule for every two T cells that were present.

Sample-barcoded 5' priming and a J-beta primer mix drove a second PCR of about 6 to 12 cycles. Every cDNA molecule carried a tag from a template-switch adaptor bearing 12 random nucleotides. A minimum of 2.5 million CDR3-containing paired-end reads was obtained for each sample. TCRdb analysed the 5' RACE reads with MiXCR anew, one entry per CDR3 protein. The sample yields about 940,000 distinct CDR3 sequences, roughly 43% seen once. As for this clonotype: Its antigen is unidentified.

Whole-study findings and limits: Older age went with lower TCR beta diversity per million T cells, in a roughly linear way.

This sequence originates from a man aged 25 to 40 in good health. The sequenced sample consisted of blood.

CDR3 loop: CSARDPWTGNEQYF. The CDR3 region has the DNA TGCAGTGCTAGAGATCCGTGGACAGGGAACGAGCAGTACTTC. The V gene is TRBV20-1, the J gene TRBJ2-4; 8 bases are shared with TRBD1. The assigned J gene may be wrong: the sequence end matches TRBJ2-7 better. The germline CDR1 and CDR2 sequences are DFQATT and SNEGSKA (reference sequence). CDR3 length: 14 residues.